The 15 T cell receptor beta chains given below trace back to one sample, sequenced in a study of radiation and T cells in renal cell carcinoma. TCRdb keeps only in-frame clones here, not all; method: immunoSEQ multiplex PCR. The sample gives 18,000 or so clones, around three fifths of which show up once; approximately 33% is in the top ten. This sample's treatment: treatment-naive control, cytoreductive nephrectomy. Sequenced here: tumor tissue, sampled from a patient whose treatment was nephrectomy without radiotherapy. These TCRs come from a man in his forties or fifties with renal cell carcinoma.

This clone came up a few times. The chain recombines TRBV5-1 with TRBJ1-4, with D hard to call. The V and J ends lost 0 bases and 0 bases respectively, with 3 bases between them. CDR1 SGHRS and CDR2 YFSETQ come from the germline V gene. CDR3 length: 14 residues. CDR3 nucleotides: TGCGCCAGCAGCTTGGGGACAACTAATGAAAAACTGTTTTTT. Amino acids: CASSLGTTNEKLFF.

The rearrangement uses TRBV5-1 and TRBJ2-7, with D perhaps given as TRBD1 or TRBD2 (5 bases each). Deletions cut 2 bases from V and 3 bases from J, with 21 bases between. The CDR3 sequence is 17 residues long. Germline V gene sequence: CDR1 SGHRS, CDR2 YFSETQ. The CDR3 nucleotides are TGCGCCAGCAGCTTCCCCCGGGACCGAGGATACGACTACGAGCAGTACTTC. It encodes CASSFPRDRGYDYEQYF.

The chain recombines TRBV29-1 with TRBJ1-5; TRBD1 matches 7 bases. V shed 6 bases, J shed 1 base, and the junction held 3 bases outside the gene matches. CDR1 is SQVTM and CDR2 is ANQGSEA in the germline V gene. CDR3 length equals 13 residues. CDR3 in amino acids: CSVRGGSNQPQHF. The CDR3 nucleotides are TGCAGCGTCAGGGGGGGAAGCAATCAGCCCCAGCATTTT. Together with reference TRBV29-1 and TRBJ1-5, the CDR3 gives the full variable domain: SAVISQKPSRDICQRGTSLTIQCQVDSQVTMMFWYRQQPGQSLTLIATANQGSEATYESGFVIDKFPISRPNLTFSTLTVSNMSPEDSSIYLCSVRGGSNQPQHFGDGTRLSIL.

This rearrangement joins TRBV6-1 to TRBJ2-1; the D gene is possibly TRBD2 (6 bases). Germline-derived CDR1 and CDR2 are MNHNS and SASEGT. The length of the CDR3 is 13 residues. The CDR3 sequence: CVCRLSGLNEQFF. The CDR3 DNA is TGTGTGTGTCGACTATCGGGACTGAATGAGCAGTTCTTC.

CDR3 nucleotides: TGTGCCAGCAGCCTCGGACCGAGCTACAATGAGCAGTTCTTC. Translation gives CASSLGPSYNEQFF. This chain connects TRBV11-2 to TRBJ2-1, with D unresolved. CDR1 and CDR2 (germline): SGHAT, FQNNGV. With 5 bases removed from V and 3 bases from J, the gap between germline ends came to 11 bases. The CDR3 totals 14 residues.

This chain links TRBV18 with TRBJ2-1; 10 nucleotides line up with TRBD2. Germline CDR1 KGHSH, CDR2 LQKENI. The CDR3 has 15 amino acids. After removal of 3 bases from V and 9 bases from J, the junction contained 8 bases not matched to a gene. This CDR3 is CASSPRERGGGEQFF. The CDR3 DNA reads as TGTGCCAGCTCACCCCGGGAGCGGGGGGGCGGTGAGCAGTTCTTC.

On this clone: Distinct nucleotide sequences in the sample also encode this CDR3. V and J are TRBV9 and TRBJ1-1; 7 nucleotides agree with TRBD1. Germline V gene lookup returns CDR1 SGDLS and CDR2 YYNGEE. The ends lost 3 bases at V and 3 bases at J; junction bases unmatched: 5. The CDR3 totals 14 residues. The CDR3 sequence is CASSALTGDTEAFF. CDR3 in DNA: TGTGCCAGCAGCGCGCTAACAGGGGACACTGAAGCTTTCTTT. Based on the CDR3 plus reference TRBV9 and TRBJ1-1, the full variable domain is DSGVTQTPKHLITATGQRVTLRCSPRSGDLSVYWYQQSLDQGLQFLIQYYNGEERAKGNILERFSAQQFPDLHSELNLSSLELGDSALYFCASSALTGDTEAFFGQGTRLTVV.

The CDR3 DNA reads TGCAGCGGGGGACAGGGGTGGTACGAGCAGTACTTC. It specifies CSGGQGWYEQYF. This chain connects TRBV29-1 to TRBJ2-7, with 10 bases that match TRBD1. The CDR3 is 12 amino acids. Germline assignment: CDR1 SQVTM and CDR2 ANQGSEA. The V gene end was trimmed by 7 bases and the J gene end by 4 bases; junction bases not matched to a gene: 4.

The genes are TRBV10-2 and TRBJ1-2; 7 bases fit TRBD1. CDR3 size: 13 residues. Germline CDR1 and CDR2: WSHSY and SAAADI. The J segment lost 3 bases and the V segment lost 7 bases, leaving 5 bases of the junction unmatched. The CDR3, as DNA: TGCGCCAGCAAAAGGACAGGATACTATGGCTACACCTTC. This gives the protein CASKRTGYYGYTF.

J is TRBJ1-5 and V is TRBV10-3; 7 nucleotides agree with TRBD1. CDR1 is ENHRY, CDR2 SYGVKD, per germline. The CDR3 contains 13 residues. V lost 9 bases and J lost 4; bases outside the gene matches: 6. CDR3 sequence: CAITGDLNQPQHF. The DNA for the CDR3 is TGTGCCATTACAGGGGATCTTAATCAGCCCCAGCATTTT.

This chain connects TRBV4-3 to TRBJ1-2, with TRBD1 identical over 9 bases. The ends lost 2 bases at V and 5 bases at J; junction bases unmatched: 12. The CDR3 loop spans 17 amino acids. CDR1 and CDR2 from the germline V gene are LGHNA and YSLEER. CDR3 in amino acids: CASSQHRGQGRWYGYTF. As DNA, the CDR3 is TGCGCCAGCAGCCAACACAGGGGGCAGGGAAGGTGGTATGGCTACACCTTC.

This clone was seen more than once but under ten times. In DNA, the CDR3 is TGTGCCATCGGGGTGGGCGACACGAACACTGAAGCTTTCTTT. As protein: CAIGVGDTNTEAFF. The chain recombines TRBV10-3 with TRBJ1-1; no clear D gene. Trimming cost V 8 bases and J 1 base, with 14 bases left between them. CDR1 is ENHRY and CDR2 is SYGVKD in the germline V gene. This CDR3 has 14 residues.

The rearrangement uses TRBV7-9 and TRBJ2-7, with 8 bases identical to TRBD1. With V trimmed by 4 bases and J by 3 bases, 8 bases remained unmatched. CDR1 SEHNR and CDR2 FQNEAQ come from the germline V gene (reference sequence). The CDR3 contains 15 residues. This CDR3 reads CASSYGQGKFYEQYF. CDR3 in DNA: TGTGCCAGCAGCTATGGACAGGGAAAGTTCTACGAGCAGTACTTC.

This clone has a handful of counts. The chain employs TRBV2 and TRBJ2-5; D gene uncertain. Trimming took 2 bases from V and 4 from J, leaving 17 bases between them. There are 16 residues in the CDR3. The V gene's germline CDR1 is SNHLY and CDR2 FYNNEI. The CDR3 sequence: CASSETGSFYGETQYF. The CDR3 bases are TGTGCCAGCAGTGAAACGGGTAGCTTCTACGGAGAGACCCAGTACTTC.

The chain combines TRBV5-1 with TRBJ1-3, with no clear D. The V end lost 3 bases, the J end lost 0 bases, and 7 bases lay between the germline ends. The CDR3 is 14 amino acids. Looked up from germline, CDR1 is SGHRS and CDR2 is YFSETQ. The CDR3: CASSSDGSGNTIYF. For the CDR3, the DNA is TGCGCCAGCAGCTCGGACGGCTCTGGAAACACCATATATTTT.